This T cell receptor beta chain was obtained from a study of blood T cell repertoires in COVID-19. For the study at large: Acute and convalescent COVID-19 specimens originated in the United States, Italy and Spain. From T cells, B-cell-depleted T cells, or PBMCs came the material, which was cDNA or gDNA.

CDR1 is MNHEY, CDR2 SVGAGI, per germline. The V and J ends lost 8 bases and 4 bases, in that order; junction bases with no gene match: 11. The CDR3 runs to 15 residues. The authors' processing: Reference gene primer amplification yielded estimated nucleated cell counts. Profiled with immunoSEQ multiplex PCR; TCRdb holds only in-frame clones, not every one. The D gene and trimming were derived from the DNA, and the V and J assignments and clone size from that table. The sample consists of approximately 240,000 clones, 83% of them appearing once. The receptor's source is a woman aged 30 to 39 with COVID-19, enrolled during active disease. The V gene is TRBV6-5, the J gene TRBJ1-5, with 7 bases aligning to TRBD1. Sequencing input: peripheral blood. CDR3 loop: CASYNGGQLNQPQHF. CDR3 DNA sequence: TGTGCCAGCTACAACGGGGGACAGTTGAATCAGCCCCAGCATTTT.